One and the same sample provided the 17 T cell receptor beta chains below, sequenced in a study of T cells in Graves' hyperthyroidism and ophthalmopathy. Researchers took RNA transcripts and amplified the TCR beta CDR3 regions from them. With the HTBI primer set, the TCR CDR3 went through a first round of RT-PCR. TCRdb passed the multiplex PCR reads through MiXCR, listing each CDR3 protein once. The sample shows hundreds of thousands of distinct CDR3 sequences, around 19% of them seen only once. Sequenced input: blood. All receptors derive from a woman aged 45 to 65 with Graves' hyperthyroidism that later progressed to Graves' ophthalmopathy.

This clonotype appeared many times. The chain uses TRBV13 and TRBJ1-1; D unresolved. Germline CDR1 PRHDT, CDR2 FYEKMQ (reference sequence). CDR3 length: 15 amino acids. Trimming removed 1 base at V and 0 bases at J, with 9 bases between. The CDR3 loop reads CASSLAVLLNTEAFF. In DNA, the CDR3 is TGTGCCAGCAGCTTAGCGGTATTGTTGAACACTGAAGCTTTCTTT. The full variable domain, its missing parts supplied by reference TRBV13 and TRBJ1-1, is AAGVIQSPRHLIKEKRETATLKCYPIPRHDTVYWYQQGPGQDPQFLISFYEKMQSDKGSIPDRFSAQQFSDYHSELNMSSLELGDSALYFCASSLAVLLNTEAFFGQGTRLTVV.

This clonotype was seen only a few times. The chain employs TRBV6-2 or TRBV6-3 and TRBJ1-1, with D maybe TRBD1 (6 bases). Germline CDR1 reads MNHEY; CDR2 reads SVGEGT. The CDR3 consists of 13 residues. Trimming removed 4 bases from V and 7 bases from J, with 13 bases in between. DNA for the CDR3: TGTGCCAGCAGTTGGGGGGAGGGGGGTGAAGCTTTCTTT. It yields the protein CASSWGEGGEAFF.

This clonotype was seen repeatedly, ten times or more. This sequence joins TRBV7-3 and TRBJ2-5; a possible D gene is TRBD1 (5 bases). In germline, CDR1 is SGHTA, CDR2 FQGTGA. V was shortened by 1 base and J by 5 bases, with 14 bases between the two germline ends. This CDR3 has 15 amino acids. Written as DNA, the CDR3 is TGTGCCAGCAGCTTAAACGCCCAGGGCTGGGAGACCCAGTACTTC. Translation: CASSLNAQGWETQYF. The whole variable domain, remainder taken from reference TRBV7-3 and TRBJ2-5, is GAGVSQTPSNKVTEKGKYVELRCDPISGHTALYWYRQSLGQGPEFLIYFQGTGAADDSGLPNDRFFAVRPEGSVSTLKIQRTERGDSAVYLCASSLNAQGWETQYFGPGTRLLVL.

This rearrangement joins TRBV7-9 to TRBJ2-5, with 8 positions matching TRBD1. The CDR3 runs to 14 residues. V shed 4 bases, J shed 5 bases, and the junction held 6 bases outside the gene matches. Germline CDR1 SEHNR, CDR2 FQNEAQ (reference sequence). As DNA, the CDR3 is TGTGCCAGCAGCTCGACAGGGGTGGTGGAGACCCAGTACTTC. The encoded protein is CASSSTGVVETQYF.

CDR3 in amino acids: CATSRGGCPNYGYTF. Written as DNA, the CDR3 is TGTGCCACCAGCAGAGGAGGGTGCCCTAACTATGGCTACACCTTC. V gene TRBV15 combines with J gene TRBJ1-2; D is undetermined. Germline loops: CDR1 LNHNV, CDR2 YYDKDF (reference sequence). The CDR3 is made up of 15 amino acids. V lost 1 base to trimming and J lost 0 bases, with 9 bases between them.

The DNA of the CDR3 is TGCGCCAGCAGCCAGGCACCTTTTTTCTCCTATAATTCACCCCTCCACTTT. This translates into CASSQAPFFSYNSPLHF. The J gene is TRBJ1-6, the V gene TRBV4-1; no definite D call. The CDR3 has 17 amino acids. Trimming removed 3 bases at V and 0 bases at J, with 12 bases between. The germline gives CDR1 MGHRA, CDR2 YSYEKL.

For this clonotype: A much larger clone lies a single base off, so this may be a read error. J is TRBJ1-1 and V is TRBV3-1; D call uncertain. The CDR3 spans 12 residues. In germline, CDR1 is LGHDT, CDR2 YNNKEL (reference sequence). The CDR3 here is CASSQGTTEASF. The CDR3 coding sequence is TGTGCCAGCAGCCAAGGTACCACTGAAGCTTCCTTT.

The table lists this clonotype with many counts. The chain recombines TRBV11-3 with TRBJ2-1, with 11 bases aligning to TRBD2. Germline CDR1 reads SGHNT; CDR2 reads YENEEA. The CDR3 covers 16 residues. V trimming: 5 bases; J trimming: 4 bases; junction bases outside the gene matches: 7. In DNA, the CDR3 is TGTGCCAGCAGCAACCTAGCGGGGGGCTTGTACAATGAGCAGTTCTTC. It codes for CASSNLAGGLYNEQFF.

This clonotype was seen at least ten times. The chain is built from TRBV6-1 and TRBJ2-7, with D perhaps being TRBD1 or TRBD2 (6 bases each). Trimming pared 3 bases from V and 1 base from J, leaving 13 bases between. This CDR3 comprises 15 residues. The germline CDR1 and CDR2 sequences are MNHNS and SASEGT. The CDR3 sequence is CASSDSRGLSYEQYF. The CDR3, as DNA: TGTGCCAGCAGTGATAGCAGGGGACTTTCCTACGAGCAGTACTTC.

This clonotype was seen at least ten times. The chain joins TRBV12-3 or TRBV12-4 to TRBJ2-7, with 8 bases identical to TRBD1. The CDR3 has 15 amino acids. Trimming cost V 4 bases and J 5 bases; bases outside gene matches: 10. The CDR3 bases are TGTGCCAGCAGTTACTCAGGGGGCGACGCGGACGAGCAGTACTTC. It yields the protein CASSYSGGDADEQYF.

This chain joins TRBV5-4 and TRBJ2-7; D is possibly TRBD1 or TRBD2 (5 bases each). The CDR3 extends over 16 amino acids. The V end lost 4 bases, the J end lost 0 bases, and 17 bases lay between the germline ends. CDR1 and CDR2 (germline): SGHNT, YYREEE (reference sequence). Here the CDR3 reads CASSLGRVRGSYEQYF. The CDR3 DNA reads TGTGCCAGCAGCCTGGGGCGTGTCCGGGGCTCCTACGAGCAGTACTTC.

In nucleotides, the CDR3 is TGTGCCAGTAGTGAAGGCCTAGCGAACCCCATGGCGACCCAGTACTTC. Encoded protein: CASSEGLANPMATQYF. The V gene is TRBV19, the J gene TRBJ2-5, with D tentatively TRBD2 (6 bases). The CDR3 has 16 residues. Per the germline V gene, CDR1 is LNHDA and CDR2 is SQIVND (reference sequence). The V end lost 5 bases, the J end lost 7 bases, and 23 bases lay between the germline ends.

There are a few counts of this clonotype. The chain recombines TRBV5-1 with TRBJ1-1; D gene uncertain. The CDR3 is made up of 16 amino acids. V was trimmed by 0 bases and J by 3 bases, leaving 15 bases between them. The germline gives CDR1 SGHRS, CDR2 YFSETQ. CDR3 amino acids: CASSLEPRALDTEAFF. CDR3 sequence (DNA): TGCGCCAGCAGCTTGGAACCGAGGGCCTTGGACACTGAAGCTTTCTTT.

The chain couples TRBV19 to TRBJ2-2; no clear D. Germline CDR1 reads LNHDA; CDR2 reads SQIVND (reference sequence). This CDR3 is 15 amino acids long. With 1 base removed from V and 5 bases from J, the gap between germline ends came to 11 bases. CDR3 residues: CASSIVDFETGELFF. CDR3 coding DNA: TGTGCCAGTAGTATAGTCGACTTTGAGACCGGGGAGCTGTTTTTT.

This clonotype was picked up many times. Its ends do not fully match the called genes, so a read error is possible. V gene TRBV3-1 combines with J gene TRBJ1-1; 8 bases align to TRBD1. Germline V gene lookup returns CDR1 LGHDT and CDR2 YNNKEL (reference sequence). CDR3 length equals 13 residues. The CDR3 spells CASSQVDRDKRIF. The DNA for the CDR3 is TGTGCCAGCAGCCAAGTGGACAGGGATAAGAGGATCTTT. Based on the CDR3 plus reference TRBV3-1 and TRBJ1-1, the full variable domain is DTAVSQTPKYLVTQMGNDKSIKCEQNLGHDTMYWYKQDSKKFLKIMFSYNNKELIINETVPNRFSPKSPDKAHLNLHINSLELGDSAVYFCASSQVDRDKRIFGQGTRLTVV.

The chain is built from TRBV30 and TRBJ2-5, with D possibly called TRBD1 or TRBD2 (5 bases each). The CDR3 is 15 amino acids. Trimming stripped 3 bases from V and 4 bases from J, with 18 bases between. Per germline, CDR1 GTSNPN and CDR2 SVGIG (reference sequence). CDR3 in DNA: TGTGCCTGGAGCCTCGGGACCTTCCCGGGAGAGACCCAGTACTTC. Encoded protein: CAWSLGTFPGETQYF.

Comment on this clonotype: At one end, the junction sequence differs from germline, possibly due to a read error. V gene TRBV30 combines with J gene TRBJ1-1; D is undetermined. CDR3 length: 11 residues. CDR1 GTSNPN and CDR2 SVGIG come from the germline V gene (reference sequence). The CDR3, as DNA: TGTACCTGGAGTGTAGATGTGGGAGCTTTCTTT. Protein: CTWSVDVGAFF.